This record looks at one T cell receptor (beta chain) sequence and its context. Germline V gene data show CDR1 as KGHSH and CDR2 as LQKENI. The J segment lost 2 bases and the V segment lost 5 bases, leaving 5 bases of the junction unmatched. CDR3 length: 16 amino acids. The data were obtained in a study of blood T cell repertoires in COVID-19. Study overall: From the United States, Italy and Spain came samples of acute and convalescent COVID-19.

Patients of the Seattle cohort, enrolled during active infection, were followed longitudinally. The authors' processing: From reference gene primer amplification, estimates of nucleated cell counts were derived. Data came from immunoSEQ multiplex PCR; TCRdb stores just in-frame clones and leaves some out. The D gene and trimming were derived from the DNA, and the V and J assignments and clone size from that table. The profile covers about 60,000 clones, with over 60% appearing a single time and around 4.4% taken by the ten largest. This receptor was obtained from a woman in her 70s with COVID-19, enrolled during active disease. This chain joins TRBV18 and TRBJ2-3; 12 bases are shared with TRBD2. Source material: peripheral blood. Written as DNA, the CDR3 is TGTGCCAGCTCATCTGGACTAGCGGGGCACACAGATACGCAGTATTTT. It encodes CASSSGLAGHTDTQYF.